These 31 T cell receptor beta chains were sequenced from one sample in a study of blood T cells in healthy people across ages (dated by TCRdb to about 2015). The library was prepared using 5' RACE. TCRdb lists the instrument as Illumina HiSeq 2500. The second PCR ran for about 6 to 12 cycles and used a J-beta primer mix along with a sample-barcoded 5' primer. Through fastp at Q25 and MiXCR, TCRdb rebuilt clones from the public reads, retaining in-frame beta chains. Rows merge per CDR3 protein into single entries with the most common DNA and genes. The sample table holds about 640,000 distinct CDR3 sequences, of which roughly 58% were seen once. Roughly 34% of the sample comes from the top ten. Sequencing was done on a sample of blood. Every receptor here comes from a man in his fifties or sixties in good health.

This clonotype was observed a single time. The J gene is TRBJ2-1, the V gene TRBV20-1, with D perhaps matching TRBD2 (5 bases). The CDR3 runs 14 residues. Germline V gene sequence: CDR1 DFQATT, CDR2 SNEGSKA (reference sequence). V gave up 4 bases and J gave up 5 bases, with 15 bases separating them. The CDR3 region has the DNA TGCAGTGCTATGCCGACCGGGGTGAACAATGAGCAGTTCTTC. Translated: CSAMPTGVNNEQFF.

Only a few counts were recorded for this clonotype. The chain carries TRBV29-1 and TRBJ2-1; 16 bases map to TRBD2. J gave up 3 bases and V 3 bases, and 2 bases lay outside the gene matches. This CDR3 has 16 amino acids. Germline assignment: CDR1 SQVTM and CDR2 ANQGSEA. CDR3 sequence reads: CSVEGLAGGHYNEQFF. The CDR3 nucleotides read TGCAGCGTTGAGGGACTAGCGGGGGGGCACTACAATGAGCAGTTCTTC.

The rearrangement uses TRBV7-2 and TRBJ2-5; 9 positions agree with TRBD2. This CDR3 has 14 residues. Per germline, CDR1 SGHTA and CDR2 FQGNSA. Losses at the gene ends were 4 bases for V and 5 bases for J; bases not matched to a gene: 5. DNA for the CDR3: TGTGCCAGCAGCTCAGGACTAGCGCATGAGACCCAGTACTTC. This gives the protein CASSSGLAHETQYF. The whole variable domain, filled in from reference TRBV7-2 and TRBJ2-5, reads GAGVSQSPSNKVTEKGKDVELRCDPISGHTALYWYRQSLGQGLEFLIYFQGNSAPDKSGLPSDRFSAERTGGSVSTLTIQRTQQEDSAVYLCASSSGLAHETQYFGPGTRLLVL.

This chain connects TRBV5-1 to TRBJ2-5, with D perhaps TRBD1 (6 bases). Per germline, CDR1 SGHRS and CDR2 YFSETQ. V was cut by 0 bases and J by 5 bases, with 14 bases left in between. The length of the CDR3 is 15 residues. Written as DNA, the CDR3 is TGCGCCAGCAGCTTGGGACAGGCATCAGGGGAGACCCAGTACTTC. This encodes CASSLGQASGETQYF.

This chain connects TRBV5-1 to TRBJ2-5; D possibly matches TRBD1 or TRBD2 (5 bases each). CDR3 length: 14 amino acids. The V end was cut by 9 bases, the J end by 3 bases, with 18 bases between. Germline CDR1 is SGHRS and CDR2 is YFSETQ. The CDR3 coding sequence is TGCGCCACCTCGAGGGGTGGGGAGAAAGAGACCCAGTACTTC. Translated: CATSRGGEKETQYF.

This clonotype occurred once. The chain recombines TRBV6-1 with TRBJ1-1; D may be TRBD1 (5 bases). The CDR3 covers 15 residues. V lost 4 bases to trimming and J lost 0 bases, with 12 bases between them. Looked up from germline, CDR1 is MNHNS and CDR2 is SASEGT. The CDR3 DNA is TGTGCCAGCAGTGTATCCCGGGACCTGAACACTGAAGCTTTCTTT. This encodes CASSVSRDLNTEAFF.

The rearrangement uses TRBV20-1 and TRBJ2-4; the match to TRBD2 covers 7 bases. The CDR3 has 18 residues. The V and J ends lost 6 bases and 13 bases, in that order; junction bases with no gene match: 30. CDR1 DFQATT and CDR2 SNEGSKA come from the germline V gene (reference sequence). The CDR3 DNA reads as TGCAGTGCCGGACCCCGGGTCGGGGGGAGTAAGATGGTCTGGGAGCAGTACTTC. It yields the protein CSAGPRVGGSKMVWEQYF.

The chain employs TRBV7-9 and TRBJ2-1; D is tentatively TRBD1 or TRBD2 (7 bases each). The V end lost 5 bases, the J end lost 14 bases, and 16 bases lay between the germline ends. The CDR3 is 12 residues long. CDR1 is SEHNR and CDR2 is FQNEAQ in the germline V gene (reference sequence). The CDR3 region has the DNA TGTGCCAGCAGCCGACAGGGAGGGAACGAGTTCTTC. Its protein is CASSRQGGNEFF.

The V call is TRBV10-3, the J call TRBJ1-2, with D hard to call. CDR1 is ENHRY and CDR2 is SYGVKD in the germline V gene. Deletions cut 10 bases from V and 5 bases from J, with 11 bases between. This CDR3 spans 11 amino acids. The CDR3 DNA sequence: TGTGCCACCCCGGGCGGGTATGGCTACACCTTC. Residues: CATPGGYGYTF.

The chain uses TRBV5-1 and TRBJ2-5; a possible D gene is TRBD1 (5 bases). The end of the DNA fits TRBJ2-7 better, so the J call may be wrong. The CDR3 length is 14 residues. CDR1 and CDR2 (germline): SGHRS, YFSETQ. CDR3 bases: TGCGCCAGCAGCTTAGGAGTCAGGGCTGACGAGCAGTACTTC. This sequence encodes CASSLGVRADEQYF.

The V gene is TRBV4-2, the J gene TRBJ1-1, with no clear D. Germline assignment: CDR1 LGHNA and CDR2 YNFKEQ. The CDR3 sequence is 13 residues long. V shed 0 bases and J shed 10 bases, with 12 bases lying between them. The CDR3 region is CASSQEPPRGAFF. In DNA, the CDR3 is TGTGCCAGCAGCCAAGAACCCCCACGGGGAGCTTTCTTT.

The chain recombines TRBV29-1 with TRBJ2-1; possible D gene TRBD1, 5 bases. Germline V lookup: CDR1 SQVTM, CDR2 ANQGSEA. The CDR3 runs 13 residues. V lost 6 bases, J lost 4 bases, and 13 bases lay in between. The chain's CDR3 is CSVTEQAYNEQFF. The CDR3 DNA reads TGCAGCGTGACCGAACAGGCGTACAATGAGCAGTTCTTC.

This chain joins TRBV20-1 and TRBJ1-2, with no clear D. Trimming took 3 bases from V and 2 from J, leaving 10 bases between them. Germline V lookup: CDR1 DFQATT, CDR2 SNEGSKA (reference sequence). There are 13 residues in the CDR3. CDR3 region: CSASAGRNYGYTF. The CDR3 DNA reads TGCAGTGCTAGTGCCGGGAGGAACTATGGCTACACCTTC.

This clonotype has a handful of counts. V usage is TRBV28 and J usage is TRBJ2-7; 8 bases line up with TRBD1. V lost 10 bases, J lost 8 bases, and 16 bases stayed unmatched. This CDR3 is 14 amino acids long. Germline CDR1 is MDHEN and CDR2 is SYDVKM. The CDR3 spells CATSGQGLYWKQYF. DNA of the CDR3: TGTGCCACTTCAGGACAGGGTCTCTATTGGAAGCAGTACTTC.

The V call is TRBV20-1, the J call TRBJ2-5; no clear D. Trimming left V 0 bases short and J 4 bases short, with 12 bases between. The length of the CDR3 is 14 residues. Germline loops: CDR1 DFQATT, CDR2 SNEGSKA (reference sequence). This CDR3 is CSARDRRVPETQYF. In DNA form, the CDR3 reads TGCAGTGCTAGAGATAGAAGGGTGCCAGAGACCCAGTACTTC.

J is TRBJ2-1 and V is TRBV5-1; 10 positions agree with TRBD2. CDR3 length: 16 residues. V shed 4 bases and J 3 bases; nucleotides not matched to a gene: 7. The V gene's germline CDR1 is SGHRS and CDR2 YFSETQ. CDR3 in DNA: TGCGCCAGCAGCATCCTAGCGGGGGAATACTACAATGAGCAGTTCTTC. It encodes CASSILAGEYYNEQFF.

Many counts were recorded for this clonotype. The rearrangement joins TRBV9 to TRBJ2-2, with D perhaps matching TRBD2 (6 bases). The V end was cut by 1 base, the J end by 1 base, with 11 bases between. The CDR3 extends over 16 amino acids. From germline, CDR1 is SGDLS and CDR2 YYNGEE. CDR3 in DNA: TGTGCCAGCAGCGTACAGTGGGGGGAGAACACCGGGGAGCTGTTTTTT. Protein sequence: CASSVQWGENTGELFF.

This clonotype was counted between two and nine times. The chain recombines TRBV6-5 with TRBJ2-7, with D hard to call. Deletions cut 8 bases from V and 4 bases from J, with 12 bases between. CDR1 and CDR2 (germline): MNHEY, SVGAGI. The CDR3 consists of 12 residues. The CDR3 protein is CASHESIYEQYF. The CDR3 DNA is TGTGCCAGCCACGAATCCATTTACGAGCAGTACTTC.

The gene calls are TRBV20-1 and TRBJ2-1; tentatively, D is TRBD2 (6 bases). The V gene's germline CDR1 is DFQATT and CDR2 SNEGSKA (reference sequence). CDR3 length: 15 residues. V lost 6 bases, J lost 8 bases, and 23 bases lay in between. CDR3 protein: CSAGVTRLGLYEQFF. CDR3 coding DNA: TGCAGTGCGGGGGTCACTAGGTTGGGACTCTATGAGCAGTTCTTC.

Here the CDR3 reads CASSTAGLENSPLHF. The CDR3 bases are TGTGCCAGCAGCACGGCGGGACTCGAGAATTCACCCCTCCACTTT. The chain couples TRBV6-5 to TRBJ1-6, with D possibly TRBD1 on 5 matching bases. CDR1 and CDR2 (germline): MNHEY, SVGAGI. V was pared by 6 bases and J by 7 bases, with 16 bases between. The length of the CDR3 is 15 residues.

The rearrangement joins TRBV4-1 to TRBJ2-5, with unresolved D. The DNA end is more similar to TRBJ2-1, so the J call may be wrong. The CDR3 sequence is 15 residues long. CDR1 MGHRA and CDR2 YSYEKL come from the germline V gene. In DNA, the CDR3 is TGCGCCAGCAGCCAAGTCCCTCAGAGCCAAGAGACCCAGTTCTTC. Its translation: CASSQVPQSQETQFF.

This clonotype has only a few counts. The chain combines TRBV11-2 with TRBJ2-7, with D possibly called TRBD1 or TRBD2 (5 bases each). This CDR3 has 15 amino acids. The V end was cut by 3 bases, the J end by 1 base, with 13 bases between. Germline CDR1 is SGHAT and CDR2 is FQNNGV. This CDR3 reads CASSLNGDPSYEQYF. Written as DNA, the CDR3 is TGTGCCAGCAGCTTGAATGGGGACCCATCCTACGAGCAGTACTTC.

V and J are TRBV11-2 and TRBJ2-1; 11 nucleotides align to TRBD1. The germline gives CDR1 SGHAT, CDR2 FQNNGV. The CDR3 extends over 15 amino acids. V was clipped by 7 bases and J by 6 bases; unmatched bases: 8. The CDR3 loop is CASIKGTGGFNEQFF. As DNA, the CDR3 is TGTGCCAGCATCAAGGGGACAGGGGGATTCAATGAGCAGTTCTTC.

The chain links TRBV4-1 to TRBJ2-2; D is possibly TRBD1 (5 bases). CDR3 length: 16 amino acids. Trimming removed 0 bases at V and 0 bases at J, with 8 bases between. CDR1 is MGHRA, CDR2 YSYEKL, per germline. This chain's CDR3 is CASSQDVGPNTGELFF. For the CDR3, the DNA is TGCGCCAGCAGCCAAGATGTGGGGCCGAACACCGGGGAGCTGTTTTTT.

This clonotype was counted many times. The gene calls are TRBV6-1 and TRBJ1-2; D is unresolved. V lost 4 bases to trimming and J lost 4 bases, with 10 bases between them. Germline V gene data show CDR1 as MNHNS and CDR2 as SASEGT. The CDR3 loop spans 13 amino acids. The CDR3 nucleotides read TGTGCCAGCAGTGCCCCAGAACTCTATGGCTACACCTTC. It yields the protein CASSAPELYGYTF.

The chain links TRBV6-5 to TRBJ2-7, with D uncertain. The CDR3 contains 15 residues. Looked up from germline, CDR1 is MNHEY and CDR2 is SVGAGI. V was clipped by 0 bases and J by 0 bases, with 9 bases between them. The CDR3 here is CASSYSTASSYEQYF. DNA of the CDR3: TGTGCCAGCAGTTACTCGACGGCTAGCTCCTACGAGCAGTACTTC.

This chain connects TRBV7-9 to TRBJ2-2, with a possible D match to TRBD2 (6 bases). The CDR3 consists of 12 residues. CDR1 SEHNR and CDR2 FQNEAQ come from the germline V gene (reference sequence). The CDR3 nucleotides read TGTGCTAGCGGTAGCCTCACCGGGGAGCTGTTTTTT. This codes for CASGSLTGELFF.

The chain has TRBV5-1 and TRBJ1-1; TRBD1 matches at 10 bases. J was trimmed by 5 bases and V by 4 bases; bases with no gene match: 17. This CDR3 spans 18 amino acids. Germline values: CDR1 SGHRS, CDR2 YFSETQ. The CDR3 reads CASSRFSETGGEGTEAFF. For the CDR3, the DNA is TGCGCCAGCAGCCGTTTCTCCGAGACAGGGGGCGAAGGGACTGAAGCTTTCTTT.

The rearrangement uses TRBV3-1 and TRBJ2-3; TRBD2 matches at 7 bases. CDR3 length equals 15 residues. CDR1 LGHDT and CDR2 YNNKEL come from the germline V gene (reference sequence). V was pared by 2 bases and J by 6 bases, with 8 bases of the junction left unmatched. CDR3 residues: CASSQSGAHRDTQYF. DNA of the CDR3: TGTGCCAGCAGCCAAAGCGGGGCCCATAGGGATACGCAGTATTTT.

Here the CDR3 reads CASSPPERGDRADTQYF. The CDR3 DNA sequence: TGTGCCAGCAGCCCCCCAGAACGGGGAGACCGCGCAGATACGCAGTATTTT. This chain connects TRBV7-9 to TRBJ2-3, with a weak D call TRBD2 (5 bases). The CDR3 is 17 residues long. Germline V gene data show CDR1 as SEHNR and CDR2 as FQNEAQ (reference sequence). Trimming removed 5 bases from V and 4 bases from J, with 22 bases in between.

This clonotype was detected a few times. V gene TRBV4-1 combines with J gene TRBJ2-5; 7 bases are a match to TRBD1. Germline V gene data show CDR1 as MGHRA and CDR2 as YSYEKL. The length of the CDR3 is 14 residues. V lost 4 bases, J lost 5 bases, and 7 bases stayed unmatched. For the CDR3, the DNA is TGCGCCAGCAGCCCTCAGACAGGGCGGGAGACCCAGTACTTC. As protein: CASSPQTGRETQYF.